What follows are 26 T cell receptor beta chains derived from one specimen sequenced in a study of T cells in localized non-small cell lung cancer. The assay was immunoSEQ multiplex PCR, and TCRdb's table has in-frame clones only and misses some. The sample contains fewer than 100,000 clones, around 84% of which appear only once. Material: peripheral blood, obtained before any cancer treatment. The source of these receptors is a female donor of 60 years or more with stage I lung adenocarcinoma.

The chain combines TRBV28 with TRBJ2-7; D is ambiguous. The CDR3 spans 11 residues. Germline values: CDR1 MDHEN, CDR2 SYDVKM. Deletions cut 5 bases from V and 1 base from J, with 3 bases between. The CDR3 region is CASSRSYEQYF. CDR3 nucleotide sequence: TGTGCCAGCAGTCGATCCTACGAGCAGTACTTC.

This clone was seen a single time. The chain uses TRBV4-2 and TRBJ1-1, with D maybe TRBD1 (5 bases). Germline-derived CDR1 and CDR2 are LGHNA and YNFKEQ. This CDR3 contains 15 residues. Between the trimmed V and J ends, which lost 1 base and 0 bases, there was a span of 9 bases. CDR3 sequence reads: CASSQGGSMNTEAFF. CDR3 nucleotides: TGTGCCAGCAGCCAAGGGGGGAGCATGAACACTGAAGCTTTCTTT.

The CDR3 bases are TGTGCCAGCAGCTCCACGACAGGGGGGGACTATGGCTACACCTTC. The encoded protein is CASSSTTGGDYGYTF. The chain links TRBV7-2 to TRBJ1-2; 9 positions agree with TRBD1. Losses at the gene ends were 4 bases for V and 3 bases for J; bases not matched to a gene: 6. The length of the CDR3 is 15 residues. The germline V gene encodes CDR1 SGHTA and CDR2 FQGNSA.

The rearrangement uses TRBV6-5 and TRBJ1-2; D uncertain. The CDR3 covers 15 residues. Germline CDR1 and CDR2: MNHEY and SVGAGI. Trimming took 0 bases from V and 5 from J, leaving 13 bases between them. The CDR3 spells CASSYSKTVGYGYTF. The CDR3 DNA reads TGTGCCAGCAGTTACTCGAAGACGGTAGGATATGGCTACACCTTC.

The rearrangement joins TRBV30 to TRBJ2-1, with 8 bases fitting TRBD2. V gave up 1 base and J gave up 8 bases; unmatched junction bases: 10. CDR1 GTSNPN and CDR2 SVGIG come from the germline V gene (reference sequence). The CDR3 extends over 15 amino acids. CDR3 loop: CAWSGGLGGLDEQFF. For the CDR3, the DNA is TGTGCCTGGAGTGGGGGACTAGGGGGTTTGGATGAGCAGTTCTTC.

J is TRBJ2-2 and V is TRBV2; either TRBD1 or TRBD2 may fit D (5 bases each). The germline V and J ends were trimmed by 9 bases and 1 base, with 12 bases remaining between them. The CDR3 runs to 14 residues. CDR1 is SNHLY and CDR2 is FYNNEI in the germline V gene. The CDR3 here is CARTKTVNTGELFF. As DNA, the CDR3 is TGTGCCAGGACTAAGACAGTGAACACCGGGGAGCTGTTTTTT.

The CDR3 loop is CAWSTPTDTQYF. For the CDR3, the DNA is TGTGCCTGGAGTACCCCCACAGATACGCAGTATTTT. The rearrangement links TRBV30 to TRBJ2-3; D not resolved. The CDR3 spans 12 residues. With 2 bases removed from V and 2 bases from J, the gap between germline ends came to 5 bases. Germline CDR1 is GTSNPN and CDR2 is SVGIG (reference sequence).

The gene calls are TRBV19 and TRBJ2-2; 11 positions match TRBD2. CDR3 length equals 16 residues. The germline V gene has CDR1 LNHDA and CDR2 SQIVND (reference sequence). V shed 5 bases, J shed 5 bases, and the junction held 7 bases outside the gene matches. In DNA, the CDR3 is TGTGCCAGTAGTCGGCTAGCGGGAGGAGGGACCGGGGAGCTGTTTTTT. Translation: CASSRLAGGGTGELFF.

This rearrangement joins TRBV7-2 to TRBJ1-4; possibly TRBD1 for D (5 bases). Per germline, CDR1 SGHTA and CDR2 FQGNSA. CDR3 length: 17 residues. Trimming took off 2 bases at V and 4 bases at J, with 17 bases between the two ends. The CDR3 nucleotides are TGTGCCAGCAGCTTAATTGGGCGACAGAGCCTTAATGAAAAACTGTTTTTT. Translated, it gives CASSLIGRQSLNEKLFF.

The chain carries TRBV10-3 and TRBJ2-5; D is unclear. The assigned J gene may be wrong: the sequence end matches TRBJ2-7 better. Looked up from germline, CDR1 is ENHRY and CDR2 is SYGVKD. The CDR3 has 12 amino acids. The CDR3 sequence is CAISESQDEQYF. For the CDR3, the DNA is TGTGCCATCAGTGAGTCCCAAGACGAGCAGTACTTC.

The V gene is TRBV19, the J gene TRBJ1-2; D is uncertain. The germline CDR1 and CDR2 sequences are LNHDA and SQIVND (reference sequence). Trimming cost V 0 bases and J 2 bases, with 16 bases left between them. The CDR3 spans 17 residues. Here the CDR3 reads CASSIDVSSEGNYGYTF. The CDR3 nucleotides read TGTGCCAGTAGTATAGACGTCAGCTCCGAGGGAAACTATGGCTACACCTTC.

This chain connects TRBV6-5 to TRBJ1-1, with D unresolved. CDR1 MNHEY and CDR2 SVGAGI come from the germline V gene. The CDR3 sequence is 11 residues long. Here the CDR3 reads CATGWDTEAFF. CDR3 in DNA: TGTGCTACGGGGTGGGACACTGAAGCTTTCTTT.

V usage is TRBV28 and J usage is TRBJ2-2, with D perhaps TRBD2 (5 bases). Trimming stripped 10 bases from V and 2 bases from J, with 14 bases between. CDR1 is MDHEN, CDR2 SYDVKM, per germline. The CDR3 runs 14 residues. Here the CDR3 reads CAIAGITNTGELFF. CDR3 in DNA: TGTGCCATCGCCGGGATTACTAACACCGGGGAGCTGTTTTTT.

The chain links TRBV11-3 to TRBJ2-1; D remains unclear. This CDR3 has 12 residues. Germline V gene lookup returns CDR1 SGHNT and CDR2 YENEEA. Trimming shortened V by 5 bases and J by 8 bases, and 10 bases separated the two germline ends. DNA of the CDR3: TGTGCCAGCAGCCTACACCGTGATGAGCAGTTCTTC. Amino acids: CASSLHRDEQFF.

The genes are TRBV6-1 and TRBJ2-3; 10 bases line up with TRBD2. CDR1 is MNHNS and CDR2 is SASEGT in the germline V gene. The CDR3 has 15 residues. With V trimmed by 5 bases and J by 4 bases, 6 bases remained unmatched. As DNA, the CDR3 is TGTGCCAGCAGTCCGCTAGCGGGAGTTGCAGATACGCAGTATTTT. Its translation: CASSPLAGVADTQYF.

CDR3 sequence reads: CASSPGVGVNTEAFF. The CDR3 nucleotides are TGCGCCAGCAGCCCCGGGGTGGGCGTGAACACTGAAGCTTTCTTT. V and J are TRBV5-1 and TRBJ1-1, with D uncertain. CDR1 SGHRS and CDR2 YFSETQ come from the germline V gene. The CDR3 is made up of 15 amino acids. V was cut by 4 bases and J by 0 bases, with 13 bases left in between.

This chain links TRBV28 with TRBJ1-2; D call uncertain. The ends were cut back, 4 bases at V and 0 bases at J, with 18 bases in the middle. From germline, CDR1 is MDHEN and CDR2 SYDVKM. The CDR3 runs 17 residues. CDR3 protein: CASSSGMDAISNYGYTF. For the CDR3, the DNA is TGTGCCAGCAGTTCCGGGATGGATGCGATCTCTAACTATGGCTACACCTTC.

The chain combines TRBV7-6 with TRBJ2-2; D may be TRBD2 (6 bases). Per the germline V gene, CDR1 is SGHVS and CDR2 is FNYEAQ. Trimming took off 3 bases at V and 0 bases at J, with 8 bases between the two ends. The CDR3 contains 15 residues. DNA for the CDR3: TGTGCCAGCAGCTTGGGACTGGCGAACACCGGGGAGCTGTTTTTT. Its protein is CASSLGLANTGELFF.

The chain uses TRBV7-2 and TRBJ2-5; 11 bases map to TRBD1. This CDR3 is built from 14 residues. The junction had 4 bases not matched to a gene; V was cut back by 5 bases and J by 5 bases. Germline V gives CDR1 SGHTA, CDR2 FQGNSA. This chain's CDR3 is CASSKDRGLETQYF. The CDR3 DNA reads TGTGCCAGCAGCAAGGACAGGGGGCTGGAGACCCAGTACTTC.

This chain uses TRBV28 with TRBJ1-4; TRBD1 might be the D (5 bases). The CDR3 has 16 amino acids. Germline CDR1 MDHEN, CDR2 SYDVKM. Trimming removed 5 bases at V and 8 bases at J, with 21 bases between. CDR3 sequence (DNA): TGTGCCAGCAGTATTACGCTCGGGGGGTATAACGAAAAACTGTTTTTT. This sequence encodes CASSITLGGYNEKLFF.

The V gene is TRBV6-5, the J gene TRBJ2-1; possible D gene TRBD2, 6 bases. V lost 7 bases to trimming and J lost 6 bases, with 16 bases between them. The V gene's germline CDR1 is MNHEY and CDR2 SVGAGI. There are 14 residues in the CDR3. The CDR3 DNA follows: TGTGCCAGCAACCGGGACTGGGAGTCCAATGAGCAGTTCTTC. Encoded protein: CASNRDWESNEQFF.

The chain joins TRBV5-4 to TRBJ2-5, with D perhaps TRBD2 (6 bases). Germline V gives CDR1 SGHNT, CDR2 YYREEE (reference sequence). This CDR3 has 15 amino acids. V was cut by 1 base and J by 0 bases, with 10 bases left in between. The CDR3 nucleotides read TGTGCCAGCAGCTTGCCTAGCGCATACCAAGAGACCCAGTACTTC. Its translation is CASSLPSAYQETQYF. Together with reference TRBV5-4 and TRBJ2-5, the CDR3 gives the full variable domain: ETGVTQSPTHLIKTRGQQVTLRCSSQSGHNTVSWYQQALGQGPQFIFQYYREEENGRGNFPPRFSGLQFPNYSSELNVNALELDDSALYLCASSLPSAYQETQYFGPGTRLLVL.

V gene TRBV7-6 combines with J gene TRBJ2-2, with no clear D. The CDR3 totals 15 residues. CDR1 and CDR2 (germline): SGHVS, FNYEAQ. Trimming pared 1 base from V and 0 bases from J, leaving 6 bases between. The CDR3 loop reads CASSLVGPNTGELFF. Written as DNA, the CDR3 is TGTGCCAGCAGCTTAGTAGGCCCGAACACCGGGGAGCTGTTTTTT.

The V call is TRBV30, the J call TRBJ1-3, with 9 bases that match TRBD1. J was trimmed by 3 bases and V by 0 bases; bases with no gene match: 24. Germline V CDR1 and CDR2: GTSNPN, SVGIG (reference sequence). This CDR3 is 22 amino acids long. The CDR3 coding sequence is TGTGCCTGGAGTGTCCTGGACCTTGGACAGGGGCTCCCCCTTGGCGATGGAAACACCATATATTTT. Translating it yields CAWSVLDLGQGLPLGDGNTIYF.

This chain uses TRBV6-5 with TRBJ2-2; no clear D gene. The germline V gene encodes CDR1 MNHEY and CDR2 SVGAGI. V was shortened by 0 bases and J by 0 bases, with 5 bases between the two germline ends. There are 15 residues in the CDR3. The CDR3 DNA reads TGTGCCAGCAGTTACTCGCTACCGAACACCGGGGAGCTGTTTTTT. The encoded protein is CASSYSLPNTGELFF.

Only a few counts were recorded for this clone. This sequence joins TRBV7-3 and TRBJ2-3, with D perhaps TRBD1 (6 bases). CDR1 SGHTA and CDR2 FQGTGA come from the germline V gene. The CDR3 is 15 amino acids. V lost 5 bases and J lost 2, with 14 bases in between. The CDR3 protein is CASSLHDRPTDTQYF. In nucleotides, the CDR3 is TGTGCCAGCAGCCTGCATGACAGGCCCACAGATACGCAGTATTTT. Full variable domain (outside the CDR3, taken from reference TRBV7-3 and TRBJ2-3): GAGVSQTPSNKVTEKGKYVELRCDPISGHTALYWYRQSLGQGPEFLIYFQGTGAADDSGLPNDRFFAVRPEGSVSTLKIQRTERGDSAVYLCASSLHDRPTDTQYFGPGTRLTVL.